These T cell receptor beta chains were read from a single sample in a study of cytomegalovirus exposure and HLA in healthy donors. The protocol was immunoSEQ multiplex PCR, while the TCRdb copy is restricted to in-frame clones and leaves out a portion. This table has roughly 130,000 clones, 75% to 90% appearing once. Sequenced input: PBMCs. The source is a man aged 35 to 55 in good health and CMV-seronegative. The CDR3 runs from the conserved cysteine through the conserved F or W. A D gene is named only where the DNA matches it firmly. A clone size is listed for some rows: how often the clone was seen (once, few, many), or a class if it is expanded.

TRBJ2-2,-,-,15,TRBV13,CASSFFGPKTGELFF,TGTGCCAGCAGCTTTTTTGGCCCCAAGACCGGGGAGCTGTTTTTT
TRBJ1-5,-,-,13,TRBV7-8,CASSATGHQPQHF,TGTGCCAGCAGCGCGACAGGTCATCAGCCCCAGCATTTT
TRBJ1-5,-,-,14,TRBV28,CASSGQYSNQPQHF,TGTGCCAGCAGTGGACAGTATAGCAATCAGCCCCAGCATTTT
TRBJ2-5,-,-,15,TRBV6-1,CASSESWSTGETQYF,TGTGCCAGCAGTGAATCGTGGAGCACAGGAGAGACCCAGTACTTC
TRBJ1-5,once,-,14,TRBV19,CASSIASFGQPQHF,TGTGCCAGTAGTATAGCGAGTTTCGGGCAGCCCCAGCATTTT
TRBJ1-2,-,-,12,TRBV28,CASSYGDYGYTF,TGTGCCAGCAGTTATGGAGACTATGGCTACACCTTC
TRBJ2-1,-,TRBD1,16,TRBV5-4,CASSLPGTGYDNEQFF,TGTGCCAGCAGCTTGCCCGGGACAGGGTACGACAATGAGCAGTTCTTC
TRBJ2-3,once,-,12,TRBV11-2,CASSPSGDTQYF,TGTGCCAGCAGCCCGAGCGGGGATACGCAGTATTTT
TRBJ1-3,few,-,15,TRBV5-6,CASSLDRISGNTIYF,TGTGCCAGCAGCTTGGACAGGATCTCTGGAAACACCATATATTTT
TRBJ2-1,-,-,10,TRBV30,CAASRERQFF,TGTGCGGCGAGTCGGGAGCGGCAGTTCTTC
TRBJ1-5,once,-,15,TRBV7-8,CASSWTLDSNQPQHF,TGTGCCAGCAGCTGGACACTGGATAGCAATCAGCCCCAGCATTTT
TRBJ1-2,-,-,13,TRBV28,CASSHNANYGYTF,TGTGCCAGCAGTCACAACGCTAACTATGGCTACACCTTC
TRBJ1-5,-,TRBD1,15,TRBV10-1,CASRTGGSSNQPQHF,TGCGCCAGCAGGACAGGGGGCTCTTCCAATCAGCCCCAGCATTTT
TRBJ1-1,-,TRBD1,15,TRBV5-4,CASSYVDRVGTEAFF,TGTGCCAGCAGCTACGTTGACAGGGTTGGTACTGAAGCTTTCTTT
TRBJ2-2,-,TRBD2,16,TRBV5-1,CASSLATSGATGELFF,TGCGCCAGCAGCTTGGCCACTAGCGGAGCCACCGGGGAGCTGTTTTTT